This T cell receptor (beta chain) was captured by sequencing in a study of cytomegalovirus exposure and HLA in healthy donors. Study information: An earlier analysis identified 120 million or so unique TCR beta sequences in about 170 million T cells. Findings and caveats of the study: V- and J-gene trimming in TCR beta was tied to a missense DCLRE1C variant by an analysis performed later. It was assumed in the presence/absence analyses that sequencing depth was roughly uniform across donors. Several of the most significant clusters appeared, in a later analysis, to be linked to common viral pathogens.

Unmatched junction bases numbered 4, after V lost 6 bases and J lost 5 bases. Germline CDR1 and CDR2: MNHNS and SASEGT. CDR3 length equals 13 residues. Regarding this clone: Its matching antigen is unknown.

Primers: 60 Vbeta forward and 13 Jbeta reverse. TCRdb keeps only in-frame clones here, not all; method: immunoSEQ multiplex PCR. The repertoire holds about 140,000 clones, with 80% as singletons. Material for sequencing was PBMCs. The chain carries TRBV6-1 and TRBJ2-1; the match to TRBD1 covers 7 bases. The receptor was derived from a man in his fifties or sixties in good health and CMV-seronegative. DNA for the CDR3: TGTGCCAGCAGGACAGGGACCGACAATGAGCAGTTCTTC. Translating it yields CASRTGTDNEQFF.